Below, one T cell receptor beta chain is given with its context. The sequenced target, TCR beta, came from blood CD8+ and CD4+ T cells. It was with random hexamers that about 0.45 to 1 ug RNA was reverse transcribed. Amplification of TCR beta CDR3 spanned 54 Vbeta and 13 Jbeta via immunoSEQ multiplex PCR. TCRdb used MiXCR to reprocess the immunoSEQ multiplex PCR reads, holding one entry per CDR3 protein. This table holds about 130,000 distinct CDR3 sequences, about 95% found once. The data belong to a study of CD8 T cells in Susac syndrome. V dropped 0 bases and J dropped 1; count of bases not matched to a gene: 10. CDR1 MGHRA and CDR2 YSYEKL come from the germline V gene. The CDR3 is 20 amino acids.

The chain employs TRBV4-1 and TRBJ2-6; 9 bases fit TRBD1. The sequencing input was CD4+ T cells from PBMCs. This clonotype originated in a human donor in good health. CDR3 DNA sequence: TGCGCCAGCAGCCAAGATCGTGGGACAGGGATATTTTCTGGGGCCAACGTCCTGACTTTC. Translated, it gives CASSQDRGTGIFSGANVLTF.